This entry lists 10 T cell receptor beta chains sequenced from one sample in a study of T cells after yellow fever vaccination. TCRdb reanalysed the 5' RACE reads using MiXCR and keeps one entry per CDR3 protein. Counted here are 25,000 to 30,000 distinct CDR3 sequences, around 4.6% occurring once; the ten biggest clones make up roughly two fifths. The source material was CD8+ T cells sorted from PBMCs, sampled 10 days after the yellow fever booster vaccination. All receptors come from a man aged 25 to 40 who received the YFV17D yellow fever vaccine.

This clonotype was picked up many times. The J gene is TRBJ2-3, the V gene TRBV4-3, with unresolved D. CDR3 length equals 14 residues. The germline V gene encodes CDR1 LGHNA and CDR2 YSLEER. Trimming shortened V by 0 bases and J by 7 bases, and 11 bases separated the two germline ends. The CDR3 reads CASSQDITENTQYF. The CDR3 DNA reads TGCGCCAGCAGCCAAGATATAACTGAGAATACGCAGTATTTT.

At least ten counts were recorded for this clonotype. The chain links TRBV20-1 to TRBJ2-1, with 7 bases fitting TRBD1. Germline V lookup: CDR1 DFQATT, CDR2 SNEGSKA (reference sequence). V dropped 2 bases and J dropped 5; count of bases not matched to a gene: 15. The CDR3 runs 17 residues. The CDR3 loop reads CSARTLLDRDPNNEQFF. CDR3 nucleotides: TGCAGTGCTAGAACTCTTCTAGACAGGGACCCTAACAATGAGCAGTTCTTC.

This clonotype showed up many times. The J gene is TRBJ1-1, the V gene TRBV11-3; no clear D gene. Trimming took 3 bases from V and 3 from J, leaving 8 bases between them. The CDR3 is 13 residues long. Germline V CDR1 and CDR2: SGHNT, YENEEA. The CDR3 protein is CASSFTPDTEAFF. DNA for the CDR3: TGTGCCAGCAGCTTTACACCTGACACTGAAGCTTTCTTT.

This clonotype appeared many times. The V and J genes are TRBV5-1 and TRBJ1-5, with a weak D call TRBD1 (5 bases). Deletions cut 3 bases from V and 5 bases from J, with 12 bases between. CDR1 is SGHRS, CDR2 YFSETQ, per germline. The length of the CDR3 is 14 residues. For the CDR3, the DNA is TGCGCCAGCAGCTGGGGGGGTGGTGATCAGCCCCAGCATTTT. This sequence encodes CASSWGGGDQPQHF.

The gene calls are TRBV5-5 and TRBJ2-5; D not resolved. V lost 4 bases, J lost 5 bases, and 15 bases lay in between. The CDR3 length is 14 residues. Germline V gene sequence: CDR1 SGHKS, CDR2 YYEKEE (reference sequence). The chain's CDR3 is CASSPAVLRETQYF. The CDR3 nucleotides read TGTGCCAGCAGCCCCGCGGTCCTCAGGGAGACCCAGTACTTC.

This clonotype occurred many times. V and J are TRBV11-2 and TRBJ2-1, with D tentatively TRBD2 (7 bases). The CDR3 is 17 amino acids. CDR1 SGHAT and CDR2 FQNNGV come from the germline V gene. The ends were cut back, 1 base at V and 4 bases at J, with 17 bases in the middle. CDR3 coding DNA: TGTGCCAGCAGCTTAGTGGGCCAACAGGGAGGGTACAATGAGCAGTTCTTC. As protein: CASSLVGQQGGYNEQFF.

This clonotype was seen at least ten times. CDR3 sequence (DNA): TGTGCCAGCAGTTTGGACGGTGGAGGAAACACCATATATTTT. It specifies CASSLDGGGNTIYF. The V call is TRBV12-3 or TRBV12-4, the J call TRBJ1-3, with D hard to call. V dropped 3 bases and J dropped 4 bases, with 10 bases sitting between them. The CDR3 is 14 amino acids.

This clonotype was observed at least ten times. The CDR3 bases are TGCGCCAGCAGCCTGGCCTCGGACTACGAGCAGTACTTC. It codes for CASSLASDYEQYF. V is TRBV5-1 and J is TRBJ2-7; D call uncertain. Trimming cost V 4 bases and J 3 bases, with 11 bases left between them. Germline assignment: CDR1 SGHRS and CDR2 YFSETQ. The CDR3 covers 13 residues.

This clonotype has at least ten counts. This chain links TRBV29-1 with TRBJ2-2, with 8 bases identical to TRBD1. V trimming: 1 base; J trimming: 7 bases; junction bases outside the gene matches: 8. This CDR3 has 15 amino acids. Germline loops: CDR1 SQVTM, CDR2 ANQGSEA. In DNA form, the CDR3 reads TGCAGCGTTGAAGGCGGTCAGGGGGCAATCGGGGAGCTGTTTTTT. Protein: CSVEGGQGAIGELFF.

This clonotype was detected ten times or more. This chain connects TRBV9 to TRBJ2-3; D is undetermined. Trimming removed 3 bases at V and 2 bases at J, with 7 bases between. CDR3 length: 13 residues. Germline lookup yields CDR1 SGDLS and CDR2 YYNGEE. CDR3 bases: TGTGCCAGCAGCGCTTACTTCACAGATACGCAGTATTTT. As protein: CASSAYFTDTQYF.